Sequencing of this T cell receptor beta chain was carried out in a study of monozygotic twins with inflammatory bowel disease. Reanalyzing the 5' RACE reads, TCRdb keeps one entry per CDR3 protein, without DNA. In total, the table holds around 140,000 distinct CDR3 sequences. General study points: Inverse Simpson values showed less TCRbeta diversity in IBD patients than in their healthy co-twins.

Note on this clonotype: Its antigen is unidentified.

Material for sequencing was blood. The sequence came from a human donor with ulcerative colitis or Crohn's disease, or a healthy co-twin of an affected twin (not recorded which).

CDR3 in amino acids: CASSNLNIQYF. The chain is built from TRBV6-2 or TRBV6-3 and TRBJ2-4. This CDR3 comprises 11 residues. Per germline, CDR1 MNHEY and CDR2 SVGEGT.